The clone carrying this TCR beta chain was seen once. The sample is drawn from a study of control samples from healthy donors and cancer patients. Germline assignment: CDR1 SNHLY and CDR2 FYNNEI. The germline V and J ends were trimmed by 5 bases and 4 bases, with 8 bases remaining between them. The CDR3 is made up of 12 amino acids. The protocol was immunoSEQ multiplex PCR, while the TCRdb copy is restricted to in-frame clones and leaves out a portion. Among some 150,000 clones listed, around 90% were seen once. The origin of this receptor is a man in his late teens or twenties in good health. The chain joins TRBV2 to TRBJ1-2; a weak D match, TRBD1 (5 bases). The specimen was blood. The CDR3 DNA reads TGTGCCAGCAGTATGGGGGGCTATGGCTACACCTTC. Translated, it gives CASSMGGYGYTF.